One sample yielded the 15 T cell receptor beta chains listed below, sequenced in a study of blood T cell repertoires in COVID-19. Measured with immunoSEQ multiplex PCR; TCRdb has only the in-frame clones, and not every one. The table records about 200,000 clones, 82% of them present only once. The sample comprised PBMCs or T cells enriched from blood (not recorded which). The origin of the receptors is a woman aged 55-70 years with acute COVID-19.

The chain recombines TRBV13 with TRBJ2-2; D remains unclear. CDR1 PRHDT and CDR2 FYEKMQ come from the germline V gene (reference sequence). Deletions cut 5 bases from V and 5 bases from J, with 18 bases between. The CDR3 runs 16 residues. CDR3 bases: TGTGCCAGCAGCCCAGGTGGTGGCTTTGAGACCGGGGAGCTGTTTTTT. As protein: CASSPGGGFETGELFF.

The rearrangement joins TRBV10-3 to TRBJ1-1, with 10 bases matching TRBD1. CDR1 is ENHRY, CDR2 SYGVKD, per germline. This CDR3 comprises 16 residues. After removal of 6 bases from V and 2 bases from J, the junction contained 9 bases not matched to a gene. CDR3 sequence reads: CAISPGQGRGNTEAFF. CDR3 bases: TGTGCCATCAGCCCGGGACAGGGGAGGGGAAACACTGAAGCTTTCTTT.

CDR3 coding DNA: TGTGCCAGCAGCTTCTTTGCGATCATGGCGGGACAGGGGTCGAGGGAGCAGTACTTC. As protein: CASSFFAIMAGQGSREQYF. The chain couples TRBV7-8 to TRBJ2-7; 10 bases are a match to TRBD1. CDR1 SGHVS and CDR2 FQNEAQ come from the germline V gene. V was pared by 3 bases and J by 7 bases, with 21 bases of the junction left unmatched. The CDR3 is made up of 19 amino acids.

In DNA form, the CDR3 reads TGTGCCAGCAGCCATTATAGCTCCTACGAGCAGTACTTC. Translation: CASSHYSSYEQYF. The gene calls are TRBV3-1 (or the pseudogene TRBV3-2) and TRBJ2-7; D call uncertain. The CDR3 has 13 amino acids. The V end was cut by 3 bases, the J end by 0 bases, with 6 bases between. In germline, CDR1 is LGHDT, CDR2 YNNKEL (reference sequence).

This chain connects TRBV19 to TRBJ2-5; D uncertain. The V end lost 3 bases, the J end lost 5 bases, and 7 bases lay between the germline ends. Per germline, CDR1 LNHDA and CDR2 SQIVND (reference sequence). This CDR3 comprises 12 residues. CDR3 DNA sequence: TGTGCCAGTAGTATTGGAGAGGAGACCCAGTACTTC. Amino acid sequence: CASSIGEETQYF.

The chain employs TRBV27 and TRBJ1-1; no clear D. Germline V gene data show CDR1 as MNHEY and CDR2 as SMNVEV (reference sequence). The CDR3 sequence is 13 residues long. Trimming pared 3 bases from V and 4 bases from J, leaving 9 bases between. CDR3 DNA sequence: TGTGCCAGCAGTTTGGAAGAGGGCACTGAAGCTTTCTTT. Its protein product is CASSLEEGTEAFF.

This chain links TRBV30 with TRBJ2-3, with 7 bases lining up with TRBD1. V shed 4 bases, J shed 6 bases, and the junction held 13 bases outside the gene matches. The CDR3 is made up of 15 amino acids. Germline V gives CDR1 GTSNPN, CDR2 SVGIG (reference sequence). CDR3 residues: CAWTLGQGVMDTQYF. In nucleotides, the CDR3 is TGTGCCTGGACCCTCGGGCAGGGGGTAATGGATACGCAGTATTTT.

The rearrangement links TRBV19 to TRBJ2-2, with a possible D match to TRBD2 (6 bases). The germline V and J ends were trimmed by 7 bases and 5 bases, with 17 bases remaining between them. The CDR3 consists of 15 residues. The germline V gene encodes CDR1 LNHDA and CDR2 SQIVND (reference sequence). CDR3 in DNA: TGTGCCAGTATCCCCTCCCCAGGGACTACCGGGGAGCTGTTTTTT. Residues: CASIPSPGTTGELFF.

The table lists this clone with a few counts. The chain links TRBV14 to TRBJ2-7, with D maybe TRBD2 (6 bases). Trimming removed 2 bases at V and 5 bases at J, with 19 bases between. The CDR3 is made up of 16 amino acids. Germline loops: CDR1 SGHDN, CDR2 FVKESK. The CDR3 DNA follows: TGTGCCAGCAGCCAATCAAGGAGGGGCCCTTGGGACGAGCAGTACTTC. Translation: CASSQSRRGPWDEQYF.

The chain couples TRBV18 to TRBJ1-5; D ambiguous. V was cut by 1 base and J by 4 bases, with 8 bases left in between. The germline gives CDR1 KGHSH, CDR2 LQKENI. This CDR3 contains 14 residues. The CDR3 DNA is TGTGCCAGCTCACCACGGAGCGGGAATCAGCCCCAGCATTTT. Protein product: CASSPRSGNQPQHF.

V usage is TRBV7-9 and J usage is TRBJ1-4, with 9 bases that match TRBD1. The ends lost 5 bases at V and 6 bases at J; junction bases unmatched: 4. This CDR3 has 14 residues. From germline, CDR1 is SEHNR and CDR2 FQNEAQ (reference sequence). As DNA, the CDR3 is TGTGCCAGCAGCATACAGGGGGCTCATGAAAAACTGTTTTTT. It yields the protein CASSIQGAHEKLFF.

This sequence joins TRBV15 and TRBJ2-5; maybe TRBD1 (5 bases). The CDR3 runs 14 residues. Germline CDR1 is LNHNV and CDR2 is YYDKDF (reference sequence). V gave up 3 bases and J gave up 2 bases, with 10 bases separating them. CDR3 coding DNA: TGTGCCACCAGCAGTTGGCAGGGACAAGAGACCCAGTACTTC. Its protein product is CATSSWQGQETQYF.

The chain employs TRBV5-1 and TRBJ2-2; 7 bases match TRBD1. The CDR3 runs to 16 residues. Germline CDR1 is SGHRS and CDR2 is YFSETQ. The V gene end was trimmed by 3 bases and the J gene end by 5 bases; junction bases not matched to a gene: 10. For the CDR3, the DNA is TGCGCCAGCAGCTCCCTACAGGGGAAAGGTACCGGGGAGCTGTTTTTT. Translating gives CASSSLQGKGTGELFF.

This clone was recorded once. The V call is TRBV4-3, the J call TRBJ1-2, with 9 bases lining up with TRBD1. The V and J ends lost 0 bases and 6 bases, in that order; junction bases with no gene match: 11. Germline V gives CDR1 LGHNA, CDR2 YSLEER. The CDR3 covers 17 residues. CDR3 residues: CASSQDRGQGRDNGYTF. The CDR3 bases are TGCGCCAGCAGCCAAGATCGTGGACAGGGGAGGGATAATGGCTACACCTTC.

This chain uses TRBV30 with TRBJ1-1, with a possible D match to TRBD1 (5 bases). The germline CDR1 and CDR2 sequences are GTSNPN and SVGIG (reference sequence). This CDR3 has 12 residues. V was cut by 4 bases and J by 5 bases, with 11 bases left in between. The DNA of the CDR3 is TGTGCCTGGAAGGCAGGGAAAACTGAAGCTTTCTTT. Protein product: CAWKAGKTEAFF.